The source of this TCR beta chain is a study of blood T cell repertoires in COVID-19. Looking at the study overall: Samples came from the United States, Italy and Spain, spanning acute and convalescent COVID-19.

Sequencing was performed with immunoSEQ multiplex PCR; in TCRdb, only in-frame clones are kept and a portion is missing. This sample carries 250,000 to 300,000 clones, approximately 79% of them seen once, and the ten largest clones take approximately 4.3%. V dropped 2 bases and J dropped 6; count of bases not matched to a gene: 4. The germline gives CDR1 SGHTA, CDR2 FQGNSA. The CDR3 extends over 15 amino acids. The sequencing sample was made of PBMCs or T cells enriched from blood (not recorded which). This TCR was recovered from a man younger than 40 with acute COVID-19. The V call is TRBV7-2, the J call TRBJ2-1, with TRBD1 matching 10 bases. The CDR3 coding sequence is TGTGCCAGCAGCTTAACGGGACAGGGGATCAATGAGCAGTTCTTC. It codes for CASSLTGQGINEQFF. The full variable domain, completed using reference TRBV7-2 and TRBJ2-1, is GAGVSQSPSNKVTEKGKDVELRCDPISGHTALYWYRQSLGQGLEFLIYFQGNSAPDKSGLPSDRFSAERTGGSVSTLTIQRTQQEDSAVYLCASSLTGQGINEQFFGPGTRLTVL.